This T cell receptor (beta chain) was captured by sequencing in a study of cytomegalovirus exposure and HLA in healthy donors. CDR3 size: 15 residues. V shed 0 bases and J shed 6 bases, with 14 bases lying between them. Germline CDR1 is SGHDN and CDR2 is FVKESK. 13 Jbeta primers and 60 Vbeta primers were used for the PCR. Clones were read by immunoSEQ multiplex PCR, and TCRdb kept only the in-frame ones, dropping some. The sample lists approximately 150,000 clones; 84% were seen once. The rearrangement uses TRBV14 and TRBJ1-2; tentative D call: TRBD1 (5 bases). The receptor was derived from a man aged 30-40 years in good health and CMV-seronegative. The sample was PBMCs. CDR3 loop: CASSQDVRAGNGYTF. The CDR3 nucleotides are TGTGCCAGCAGCCAAGATGTCAGGGCAGGAAATGGCTACACCTTC.